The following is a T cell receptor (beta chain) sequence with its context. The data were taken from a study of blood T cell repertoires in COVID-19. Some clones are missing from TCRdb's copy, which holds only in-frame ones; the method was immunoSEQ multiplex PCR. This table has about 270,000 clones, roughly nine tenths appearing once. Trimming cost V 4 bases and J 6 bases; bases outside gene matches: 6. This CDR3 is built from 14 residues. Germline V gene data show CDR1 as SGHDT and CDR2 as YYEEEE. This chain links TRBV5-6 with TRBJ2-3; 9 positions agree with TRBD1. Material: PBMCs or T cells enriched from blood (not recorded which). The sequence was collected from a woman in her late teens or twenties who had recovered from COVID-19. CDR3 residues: CASSPGTGRDTQYF. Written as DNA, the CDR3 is TGTGCCAGCAGCCCGGGGACAGGGAGGGATACGCAGTATTTT.